This entry concerns a single T cell receptor beta chain. Cohorts were assigned according to the clinical history that participants reported. This entry belongs to a study of blood T cell repertoires in COVID-19. Study details: Acute-phase and convalescent COVID-19 samples originated in the United States, Italy and Spain. T cells, B-cell-depleted T cells, or PBMCs supplied cDNA or gDNA.

V was trimmed by 0 bases and J by 0 bases, leaving 9 bases between them. This CDR3 is built from 16 residues. CDR1 and CDR2 from the germline V gene are LGHDT and YNNKEL (reference sequence). As processed by the authors: It was from reference gene primer amplification that nucleated cell counts were estimated. The assay was immunoSEQ multiplex PCR, and TCRdb's table has in-frame clones only and misses some. That table supplies the V and J calls and clone size; D and trimming were determined from the DNA. This sample has around 240,000 clones; around 86% occur once, and the top ten carry about 2.1%. The sequenced material came from PBMCs or T cells enriched from blood (not recorded which). This chain joins TRBV3-1 (or the pseudogene TRBV3-2) and TRBJ2-1; D unresolved. The receptor was derived from a woman aged 45-59 years who had recovered from COVID-19. CDR3 DNA: TGTGCCAGCAGCCAAGATCGGGTCAGCTCCTACAATGAGCAGTTCTTC. Encoded protein: CASSQDRVSSYNEQFF.